This T cell receptor (beta chain) emerged from a study of shared clonotypes between healthy human individuals. Points on this clone: The antigen is unknown.

Sequencing was performed with immunoSEQ multiplex PCR; in TCRdb, only in-frame clones are kept and a portion is missing. The sample records roughly 2.4 million clones, approximately 96% being singletons. Free of recent acute infections or vaccinations, the donors were healthy HIV-negative adults. Among the donors, all were Caucasian adults who lived in Nashville, Tennessee. CDR1 is SGHDT and CDR2 is YYEEEE in the germline V gene. This CDR3 is 14 amino acids long. The germline V and J ends were trimmed by 1 base and 2 bases, with 7 bases remaining between them. The study, taken as a whole, reports: Naive subsets tended to show greater estimated richness than memory subsets. Unshared clonotypes carried lower generation probabilities than those common to all four donors.

Sequenced sample: naive CD4+ T cells sorted from blood. Subset in this sample: CD45RA+ positively selected. The chain employs TRBV5-6 and TRBJ2-4, with D perhaps TRBD1 (5 bases). The sequence came from a man aged 18 to 29 in good health. The CDR3 is CASSLQGSKNIQYF. CDR3 nucleotides: TGTGCCAGCAGCTTGCAGGGTTCCAAAAACATTCAGTACTTC.